This TCR beta chain was profiled in a study of PD-1 blockade in mismatch repair-deficient tumors. Study-level background: All were previously treated, progressing patients with around 12 mismatch repair-deficient cancer types.

Germline-derived CDR1 and CDR2 are SQVTM and ANQGSEA. The CDR3 is 12 amino acids. The V and J ends lost 7 bases and 5 bases, in that order; junction bases with no gene match: 7. A remark on this clone: Antigen unknown.

Every patient had mismatch repair deficiency by PCR or immunohistochemistry. TCR sequencing covered a few patients who responded to pembrolizumab. Measured with immunoSEQ multiplex PCR; TCRdb has only the in-frame clones, and not every one. The sample lists about 51,000 clones, approximately 80% seen once, with about 3.1% in the top ten. Study-level results: Rapid post-treatment expansion, then contraction, generally preceding radiologic response, marked tumor-resident clones.

Sequencing was performed on peripheral blood, taken 4 weeks after starting pembrolizumab. The clonotype comes from an adult with mismatch repair-deficient cancer. The chain has TRBV29-1 and TRBJ1-1, with 7 bases identical to TRBD1. CDR3 nucleotide sequence: TGCAGCGCTGTACAGGGGAAAACTGAAGCTTTCTTT. It is translated as CSAVQGKTEAFF.